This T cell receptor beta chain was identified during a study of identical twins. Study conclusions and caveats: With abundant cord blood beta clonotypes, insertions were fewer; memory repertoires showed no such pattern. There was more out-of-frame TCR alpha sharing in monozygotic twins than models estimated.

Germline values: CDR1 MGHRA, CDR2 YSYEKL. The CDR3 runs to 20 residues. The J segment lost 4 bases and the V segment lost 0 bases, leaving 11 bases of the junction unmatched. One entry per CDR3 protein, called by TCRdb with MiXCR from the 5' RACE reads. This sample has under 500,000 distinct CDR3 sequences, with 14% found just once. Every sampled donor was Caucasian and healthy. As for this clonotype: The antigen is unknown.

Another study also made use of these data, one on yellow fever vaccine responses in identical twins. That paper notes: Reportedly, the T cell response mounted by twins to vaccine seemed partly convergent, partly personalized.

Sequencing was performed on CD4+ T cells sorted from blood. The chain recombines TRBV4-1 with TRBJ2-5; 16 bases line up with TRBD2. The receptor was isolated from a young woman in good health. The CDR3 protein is CASSQEWPPGLAGGRETQYF. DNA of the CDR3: TGCGCCAGCAGCCAAGAATGGCCGCCGGGACTAGCGGGGGGGCGAGAGACCCAGTACTTC.